Listed here are 28 T cell receptor beta chains from one sample, sequenced in a study of cytomegalovirus exposure and HLA in healthy donors. 60 Vbeta and 13 Jbeta primers were used in PCR. The repertoire was sequenced with immunoSEQ multiplex PCR; TCRdb's copy has only in-frame clones and lacks some. Among 100,000 to 140,000 clones listed, 77% were seen once. The sequenced material came from PBMCs. These receptors all come from a male donor in good health and CMV-seronegative.

This clone has just a few counts. The J gene is TRBJ2-1, the V gene TRBV10-1; TRBD2 agrees at 13 bases. V lost 4 bases to trimming and J lost 3 bases; unmatched junction nucleotides: 0. The V gene's germline CDR1 is WNHNN and CDR2 SYGVQD (reference sequence). The CDR3 spans 15 residues. The DNA of the CDR3 is TGCGCCAGCAGTGGGACTAGCGGGGGCTACAATGAGCAGTTCTTC. Protein sequence: CASSGTSGGYNEQFF.

The V call is TRBV5-6, the J call TRBJ2-2; D may be TRBD2 (6 bases). Trimming left V 4 bases short and J 2 bases short, with 12 bases between. This CDR3 comprises 15 residues. Germline V lookup: CDR1 SGHDT, CDR2 YYEEEE. The CDR3 region has the DNA TGTGCCAGCAGCCTCGGACTACTCAACACCGGGGAGCTGTTTTTT. This sequence encodes CASSLGLLNTGELFF. The full variable domain, in which reference TRBV5-6 and TRBJ2-2 provide the parts outside the CDR3, is DAGVTQSPTHLIKTRGQQVTLRCSPKSGHDTVSWYQQALGQGPQFIFQYYEEEERQRGNFPDRFSGHQFPNYSSELNVNALLLGDSALYLCASSLGLLNTGELFFGEGSRLTVL.

The chain has TRBV2 and TRBJ1-2; D uncertain. Between the trimmed V and J ends, which lost 11 bases and 5 bases, there was a span of 12 bases. CDR1 is SNHLY, CDR2 FYNNEI, per germline. The CDR3 covers 11 residues. CDR3 DNA: TGTGCCGGGAGGCGCGGGTATGGCTACACCTTC. As protein: CAGRRGYGYTF.

The J gene is TRBJ2-7, the V gene TRBV11-1; 11 nucleotides agree with TRBD1. The junction had 3 bases not matched to a gene; V was cut back by 0 bases and J by 5 bases. CDR1 is SGHAT and CDR2 is FQDESV in the germline V gene (reference sequence). This CDR3 comprises 15 residues. The CDR3 nucleotides are TGTGCCAGCAGCTTAGCCGGGACAGGGGGGCACGAGCAGTACTTC. The encoded protein is CASSLAGTGGHEQYF.

This clone was picked up a small number of times. V usage is TRBV6-5 and J usage is TRBJ2-7, with 7 bases fitting TRBD1. Germline V gene sequence: CDR1 MNHEY, CDR2 SVGAGI. CDR3 length: 13 residues. V lost 6 bases and J lost 1; bases outside the gene matches: 3. CDR3 sequence: CASRRQGSYEQYF. The CDR3 DNA reads as TGTGCCAGCAGGCGACAGGGTTCCTACGAGCAGTACTTC.

The chain links TRBV10-1 to TRBJ2-7; possibly TRBD1 for D (6 bases). This CDR3 has 12 residues. CDR1 and CDR2 (germline): WNHNN, SYGVQD (reference sequence). V dropped 6 bases and J dropped 0 bases, with 6 bases sitting between them. The CDR3 spells CASRDSSYEQYF. CDR3 nucleotide sequence: TGCGCCAGCAGGGACAGCTCCTACGAGCAGTACTTC.

The chain combines TRBV28 with TRBJ2-5; 9 nucleotides line up with TRBD1. Germline V gene lookup returns CDR1 MDHEN and CDR2 SYDVKM. This CDR3 region has 18 residues. The trim removed 2 bases at V and 2 bases at J, leaving 12 bases unmatched. The CDR3 sequence: CASSLSWWDRDKQETQYF. In DNA form, the CDR3 reads TGTGCCAGCAGTTTAAGTTGGTGGGACAGGGACAAACAAGAGACCCAGTACTTC.

The chain recombines TRBV4-1 with TRBJ1-2; D is unclear. This CDR3 has 14 residues. Trimming cost V 1 base and J 0 bases, with 6 bases left between them. In germline, CDR1 is MGHRA, CDR2 YSYEKL. The CDR3 region is CASSQGGANYGYTF. CDR3 bases: TGCGCCAGCAGCCAAGGAGGAGCTAACTATGGCTACACCTTC.

This clone has more than one count but fewer than ten. The CDR3 coding sequence is TGTGCCAGCAGAATGGGCTCTTGGCCCGAGCAGTACTTC. Translated, it gives CASRMGSWPEQYF. J is TRBJ2-7 and V is TRBV6-1; D is ambiguous. Trimming left V 6 bases short and J 6 bases short, with 15 bases between. CDR1 and CDR2 from the germline V gene are MNHNS and SASEGT. The CDR3 covers 13 residues.

V is TRBV6-6 and J is TRBJ1-2; maybe TRBD1 (6 bases). This CDR3 has 15 amino acids. The V end lost 0 bases, the J end lost 3 bases, and 11 bases lay between the germline ends. Germline V lookup: CDR1 MNHNY, CDR2 SVGAGI (reference sequence). The CDR3, as DNA: TGTGCCAGCAGTTACTCGGGCAGGGGAGACTATGGCTACACCTTC. It is translated as CASSYSGRGDYGYTF.

This clone was recorded once. Here the CDR3 DNA reads TGCGCCAGCAGCGACAAGAGACCCGGACAGGTTCGTGGCTACACCTTC. It codes for CASSDKRPGQVRGYTF. V gene TRBV10-1 combines with J gene TRBJ1-2, with TRBD1 matching over 7 bases. The junction had 17 bases not matched to a gene; V was cut back by 6 bases and J by 7 bases. From germline, CDR1 is WNHNN and CDR2 SYGVQD (reference sequence). The CDR3 consists of 16 residues.

This clone was seen a handful of times. The chain has TRBV28 and TRBJ2-2; TRBD2 aligns across 16 bases. The CDR3 sequence is 17 residues long. Germline loops: CDR1 MDHEN, CDR2 SYDVKM. J gave up 8 bases and V 4 bases, and 7 bases lay outside the gene matches. The CDR3 region is CASSSWGLAGGPGELFF. The CDR3 nucleotides read TGTGCCAGCAGTTCTTGGGGACTAGCGGGAGGGCCAGGGGAGCTGTTTTTT.

This clone showed up just once. This chain links TRBV29-1 with TRBJ1-1; 7 bases are shared with TRBD1. Germline V lookup: CDR1 SQVTM, CDR2 ANQGSEA. This CDR3 contains 13 residues. With 7 bases clipped from V and 0 bases from J, the junction kept 5 bases outside the gene matches. The DNA of the CDR3 is TGCAGCGATGGGGACAGTATGAACACTGAAGCTTTCTTT. Protein: CSDGDSMNTEAFF.

The chain is built from TRBV14 and TRBJ1-4; 11 bases map to TRBD1. The trim removed 4 bases at V and 7 bases at J, leaving 11 bases unmatched. The CDR3 loop spans 17 amino acids. Germline CDR1 SGHDN, CDR2 FVKESK. CDR3 sequence (DNA): TGTGCCAGCAGCCGGACAGGGGGCGGCACCTGGAGTGAAAAACTGTTTTTT. Its translation is CASSRTGGGTWSEKLFF.

This clone has a single count. The chain employs TRBV27 and TRBJ1-5; D is unclear. Trimming removed 0 bases at V and 7 bases at J, with 13 bases between. The CDR3 loop spans 15 amino acids. Per the germline V gene, CDR1 is MNHEY and CDR2 is SMNVEV (reference sequence). The CDR3 DNA follows: TGTGCCAGCAGTTTATCGCGGGGAGGTGAGCAGCCCCAGCATTTT. Translating it yields CASSLSRGGEQPQHF.

The V call is TRBV27, the J call TRBJ1-5; a possible D gene is TRBD1 (6 bases). The germline gives CDR1 MNHEY, CDR2 SMNVEV (reference sequence). Trimming cost V 5 bases and J 2 bases, with 13 bases left between them. The CDR3 is 15 amino acids. CDR3 loop: CASSPLPGGNQPQHF. Written as DNA, the CDR3 is TGTGCCAGCAGTCCGCTCCCAGGGGGCAATCAGCCCCAGCATTTT.

V usage is TRBV6-1 and J usage is TRBJ1-2; 8 bases fit TRBD1. Per germline, CDR1 MNHNS and CDR2 SASEGT. The CDR3 covers 13 residues. The ends lost 2 bases at V and 8 bases at J; junction bases unmatched: 4. CDR3 amino acids: CASSETGGEGYTF. The CDR3 nucleotides read TGTGCCAGCAGTGAAACAGGGGGGGAGGGCTACACCTTC.

This sequence joins TRBV15 and TRBJ2-1, with D perhaps TRBD1 (6 bases). The V gene's germline CDR1 is LNHNV and CDR2 YYDKDF (reference sequence). Trimming took off 3 bases at V and 5 bases at J, with 11 bases between the two ends. The CDR3 totals 14 residues. The CDR3, as DNA: TGTGCCACCAGCAGCGGACAGCTTAACAATGAGCAGTTCTTC. Amino acids: CATSSGQLNNEQFF.

Turning to this clone: Other nucleotide sequences from this sample produce the same CDR3. The genes are TRBV27 and TRBJ2-3; tentatively, D is TRBD2 (6 bases). Germline CDR1 reads MNHEY; CDR2 reads SMNVEV (reference sequence). This CDR3 is built from 11 residues. V was pared by 5 bases and J by 6 bases, with 6 bases between. CDR3 sequence: CASSSGDTQYF. CDR3 in DNA: TGTGCCAGCAGTAGCGGGGATACGCAGTATTTT.

This clone was seen only once. J is TRBJ2-1 and V is TRBV7-8; TRBD1 aligns across 9 bases. J gave up 7 bases and V 4 bases, and 11 bases lay outside the gene matches. The length of the CDR3 is 16 residues. The germline gives CDR1 SGHVS, CDR2 FQNEAQ. The CDR3 DNA follows: TGTGCCAGCAGCTCCCAAGCCGGGACAGGGAAAAATGAGCAGTTCTTC. Translating it yields CASSSQAGTGKNEQFF.

The CDR3 loop is CASSPGIESYNEQFF. The DNA for the CDR3 is TGCGCCAGCAGCCCGGGAATAGAATCCTACAATGAGCAGTTCTTC. The genes are TRBV5-1 and TRBJ2-1, with a weak D call TRBD2 (5 bases). The CDR3 length is 15 residues. Germline V CDR1 and CDR2: SGHRS, YFSETQ. The V end lost 4 bases, the J end lost 1 base, and 12 bases lay between the germline ends.

The chain has TRBV6-5 and TRBJ2-1, with TRBD2 matching over 9 bases. Germline CDR1 reads MNHEY; CDR2 reads SVGAGI. Losses at the gene ends were 2 bases for V and 9 bases for J; bases not matched to a gene: 2. The CDR3 sequence is 13 residues long. The CDR3 nucleotides read TGTGCCAGCAGTTACGGGACTAGCAGTGAGCAGTTCTTC. Residues: CASSYGTSSEQFF.

V and J are TRBV30 and TRBJ2-3, with TRBD2 matching over 9 bases. The CDR3 is 16 amino acids. Germline lookup yields CDR1 GTSNPN and CDR2 SVGIG (reference sequence). The J segment lost 6 bases and the V segment lost 2 bases, leaving 12 bases of the junction unmatched. The chain's CDR3 is CAWSNSLAGVYDTQYF. The CDR3 bases are TGTGCCTGGAGTAATAGTTTAGCGGGAGTATACGATACGCAGTATTTT. The full variable domain, rest sourced from reference TRBV30 and TRBJ2-3, is SQTIHQWPATLVQPVGSPLSLECTVEGTSNPNLYWYRQAAGRGLQLLFYSVGIGQISSEVPQNLSASRPQDRQFILSSKKLLLSDSGFYLCAWSNSLAGVYDTQYFGPGTRLTVL.

The V and J genes are TRBV9 and TRBJ2-7; 7 bases align to TRBD1. Trimming at V came to 0 bases and at J to 5 bases, leaving 11 bases not matched to a gene. CDR3 size: 16 residues. Germline loops: CDR1 SGDLS, CDR2 YYNGEE. As DNA, the CDR3 is TGTGCCAGCAGCGTAGCCCCAGTACAGGGGCCCCACGAGCAGTACTTC. Amino acids: CASSVAPVQGPHEQYF.

This clone was found once. The chain has TRBV6-5 and TRBJ1-3, with TRBD1 matching over 8 bases. Per germline, CDR1 MNHEY and CDR2 SVGAGI. This CDR3 has 16 residues. Losses at the gene ends were 4 bases for V and 1 base for J; bases not matched to a gene: 6. The CDR3 is CASSSDRAPSGNTIYF. The CDR3 region has the DNA TGTGCCAGCAGTTCGGACAGGGCACCTTCTGGAAACACCATATATTTT.

The chain links TRBV10-1 to TRBJ1-2, with 9 nucleotides matching TRBD1. CDR3 length equals 14 residues. Germline-derived CDR1 and CDR2 are WNHNN and SYGVQD (reference sequence). The V and J ends lost 4 bases and 5 bases, in that order; junction bases with no gene match: 5. CDR3 loop: CASSGTGTGYGYTF. CDR3 coding DNA: TGCGCCAGCAGTGGCACCGGGACAGGGTATGGCTACACCTTC.

CDR3 nucleotide sequence: TGTGCCTGGAGTAGGGACAGGGGAGGGTATGGCTACACCTTC. Its protein product is CAWSRDRGGYGYTF. This sequence joins TRBV30 and TRBJ1-2; TRBD1 matches 10 bases. V trimming: 2 bases; J trimming: 5 bases; junction bases outside the gene matches: 5. The CDR3 is 14 amino acids. The germline V gene encodes CDR1 GTSNPN and CDR2 SVGIG (reference sequence).

The chain links TRBV5-1 to TRBJ2-7; D ambiguous. Germline V gene data show CDR1 as SGHRS and CDR2 as YFSETQ. V lost 3 bases and J 0 bases, leaving 13 bases between the germline ends. This CDR3 region has 15 residues. CDR3 DNA: TGCGCCAGCAGCTCCGATATACAGCCCTCCTACGAGCAGTACTTC. It codes for CASSSDIQPSYEQYF.